This T cell receptor (beta chain) was captured by sequencing in a study of T cell responses to AZD1222 COVID-19 vaccine (dated by TCRdb to the early 2020s). At the level of the whole study: AZD1222 recipients with second doses at about 4 weeks or about 12 weeks were pooled, because spike-specific TCR depth and breadth did not differ between schedules. A total of 230 to 250 trial participants underwent TCR sequencing, of whom 207 had received two doses of AZD1222 and around 25 had received two doses of the MenACWY control vaccine. Enrollment into the trials was organized by age into subgroups of 18-55, 56-69 and 70-plus years, and those subgroups contained roughly 140, 27 and 60 TCR-sequenced participants, respectively.

Its CDR3 holds 14 amino acids, cysteine through phenylalanine. Kept here is only the CDR3 DNA, which spans 42 bases and is read in frame from base 1. CDR1 and CDR2 were assigned from the germline V gene as MDHEN and SYDVKM. V is reduced by 7 bases and J by 6 bases, leaving a spacing of 16 bases between them. The CDR3 regions of human TCRbeta chains were subjected to immunosequencing. Per the original workflow: Repertoire TCRs were checked for matches against a reference library of SARS-CoV-2-specific TCRs that had been generated using the MIRA antigen-specificity platform. Breadth meant the fraction of unique TCRs that were SARS-CoV-2-associated, whereas depth meant the fraction of total T cells that were SARS-CoV-2-associated. Each spike-specific TCR was assigned to its reactive spike region and to a CD4 or CD8 class using the MIRA data. Log10-transformed breadth and depth values were compared by one-way ANOVA with Sidak's multiple comparisons tests. Sourced from immuneACCESS, this table was stored by TCRdb with only in-frame sequences that have V and J called. A share of the clones is absent; for the studies checked, an unresolved V gene accounts for under half, and the remainder has no known explanation. For V, J and clone size, that table is used; D and trimming come from the DNA. This sample gives around 70,000 clones in total; almost 90% of them show up just once. Roughly 7.3% of the sample lies in the top ten.

The paper's findings and limits, for the study overall: Most participants were white British and females outnumbered males, and the authors suggested that clonal diversity may have been underestimated. The 56-69-year group was small, and its depth increase did not reach significance, likely because of low power. No day 14 peak-response samples were available, so repertoires were characterized only after the peak T cell response. After two AZD1222 doses, spike-specific TCR breadth and depth were significantly higher than at day 0 and than in MenACWY recipients. Reportedly, close to half of the unique spike-specific TCRs recognized epitopes lying outside the regions that are mutated in the B.1.351 and B.1.1.7 variants. The whole spike protein was spanned by vaccine-associated CD4 TCRs, and dominant responses were seen in regions 160-218 and 743-854. Conclusions about previously exposed vaccinees are limited, since just a handful of AZD1222 recipients were seropositive for SARS-CoV-2 at baseline.

The time point label here, explained by the study, means: baseline before first vaccination. Vaccinee samples came from UK trials COV001 and COV002, including a single-blind randomized controlled phase 2/3 trial of AZD1222 (ChAdOx1 nCoV-19) in healthy adults. For TCRbeta chain sequencing, PBMC samples from trial participants were taken at day 0 and at day 28 after the second dose. On this clone: Its cognate antigen has yet to be identified. The input lacks base qualities; no much larger clone sits a single base away.

Recombination joined TRBV28 with TRBJ1-5; the D segment could be TRBD1, given 5 matching bases. Material: peripheral blood, obtained on day 0 of AZD1222 vaccination. This receptor was obtained from an adult in good health. At the DNA level, the sequence is TGTGCCAGCACCACCGATGGGGGGGTTCAGCCCCAGCATTTT. This is translated as CASTTDGGVQPQHF.